This passage covers 17 T cell receptor beta chains from one sample sequenced in a study of cytomegalovirus exposure and HLA in healthy donors (dated by TCRdb to 2017 to 2019). The method behind the library was the immunoSEQ multiplex PCR assay. TCRdb limited this immuneACCESS table to in-frame rearrangements with V and J called. A share of clones is missing; checked studies link under half to unresolved V genes, and the rest is unexplained. The sample table shows approximately 140,000 clones, and about 90% are seen once. The ten largest clones add up to over 6.5% of the sample. Material for sequencing was PBMCs. These receptors were collected from a woman younger than 35 in good health and CMV-seropositive.

The chain employs TRBV6-1 and TRBJ2-3; D is ambiguous. V was cut by 2 bases and J by 5 bases, with 5 bases left in between. The CDR3 covers 12 residues. In germline, CDR1 is MNHNS, CDR2 SASEGT. CDR3 DNA: TGTGCCAGCAGTGAACTCGGAGATACGCAGTATTTT. This gives the protein CASSELGDTQYF.

This rearrangement joins TRBV6-5 to TRBJ2-7, with D maybe TRBD2 (6 bases). Germline V gives CDR1 MNHEY, CDR2 SVGAGI. The CDR3 loop spans 16 amino acids. V was pared by 0 bases and J by 3 bases, with 15 bases between. The DNA of the CDR3 is TGTGCCAGCAGTTACTCGTCCGGGGGATCCTTCTACGAGCAGTACTTC. Protein sequence: CASSYSSGGSFYEQYF.

This clone showed up just once. The V and J genes are TRBV28 and TRBJ1-3; D gene unclear. CDR3 length: 14 residues. Germline assignment: CDR1 MDHEN and CDR2 SYDVKM. V lost 2 bases, J lost 0 bases, and 5 bases lay in between. The CDR3 protein is CASSLPSSGNTIYF. The CDR3 bases are TGTGCCAGCAGTTTACCTAGCTCTGGAAACACCATATATTTT.

The CDR3 sequence is CASSQGLETDTQYF. CDR3 nucleotide sequence: TGCGCCAGCAGCCAAGGACTAGAAACAGATACGCAGTATTTT. The chain couples TRBV5-1 to TRBJ2-3; 7 nucleotides line up with TRBD2. Unmatched junction bases numbered 5, after V lost 4 bases and J lost 3 bases. This CDR3 is built from 14 residues. Germline V CDR1 and CDR2: SGHRS, YFSETQ.

The chain couples TRBV30 to TRBJ2-1; possibly TRBD1 for D (6 bases). Trimming removed 6 bases at V and 1 base at J, with 10 bases between. The CDR3 totals 13 residues. In germline, CDR1 is GTSNPN, CDR2 SVGIG (reference sequence). The CDR3 nucleotides read TGTGCCTGTCACAGGGTTTCCTACAATGAGCAGTTCTTC. Translation: CACHRVSYNEQFF.

J is TRBJ2-7 and V is TRBV19, with 11 positions matching TRBD1. This CDR3 is 14 amino acids long. Trimming took 5 bases from V and 4 from J; bases not matched to a gene: 4. From germline, CDR1 is LNHDA and CDR2 SQIVND (reference sequence). The CDR3 DNA follows: TGTGCCAGTAGTGCCGGGACAGGGGGTTACGAGCAGTACTTC. Its translation: CASSAGTGGYEQYF.

The chain links TRBV19 to TRBJ1-1; D unclear. Trimming took 6 bases from V and 5 from J, leaving 16 bases between them. The CDR3 runs to 14 residues. Germline CDR1 and CDR2: LNHDA and SQIVND (reference sequence). In DNA form, the CDR3 reads TGTGCCAGTAGCCAGACCCGGGTTGGGACTGAAGCTTTCTTT. This encodes CASSQTRVGTEAFF.

This clone was seen a few times. The V and J genes are TRBV28 and TRBJ1-2; 7 nucleotides match TRBD1. The CDR3 runs 17 residues. J gave up 0 bases and V 3 bases, and 10 bases lay outside the gene matches. Germline CDR1 reads MDHEN; CDR2 reads SYDVKM. The chain's CDR3 is CASSLAGTAVSNYGYTF. Here the CDR3 DNA reads TGTGCCAGCAGTTTGGCAGGGACAGCCGTTTCTAACTATGGCTACACCTTC.

The genes are TRBV5-6 and TRBJ2-1; 7 bases map to TRBD2. Trimming took 1 base from V and 5 from J; bases not matched to a gene: 9. Germline values: CDR1 SGHDT, CDR2 YYEEEE. The CDR3 length is 16 residues. CDR3 DNA sequence: TGTGCCAGCAGCTTGTTCCCGACTAGCTACAACAATGAGCAGTTCTTC. This encodes CASSLFPTSYNNEQFF.

The chain recombines TRBV28 with TRBJ2-7, with a possible D match to TRBD1 (5 bases). Trimming took off 11 bases at V and 1 base at J, with 12 bases between the two ends. This CDR3 is 12 amino acids long. Germline V lookup: CDR1 MDHEN, CDR2 SYDVKM. CDR3 sequence (DNA): TGTGCCCTACAGGCGAGATCCTACGAGCAGTACTTC. As protein: CALQARSYEQYF.

The chain combines TRBV27 with TRBJ1-5, with D uncertain. V lost 6 bases and J lost 0, with 9 bases in between. Looked up from germline, CDR1 is MNHEY and CDR2 is SMNVEV (reference sequence). The CDR3 is made up of 14 amino acids. The CDR3 DNA is TGTGCCAGCAGGTCCCAGATTAGCAATCAGCCCCAGCATTTT. This sequence encodes CASRSQISNQPQHF.

The CDR3 DNA is TGTGCCAGCAGCTTTCTGACAGGGGGCGGGACTGAAGCTTTCTTT. Translation gives CASSFLTGGGTEAFF. The chain combines TRBV11-2 with TRBJ1-1; 10 bases line up with TRBD1. V was clipped by 3 bases and J by 5 bases; unmatched bases: 6. Germline V gene lookup returns CDR1 SGHAT and CDR2 FQNNGV. The length of the CDR3 is 15 residues.

The V and J genes are TRBV7-8 and TRBJ1-1; D is unresolved. The CDR3 extends over 15 amino acids. Trimming took 2 bases from V and 4 from J, leaving 14 bases between them. Germline lookup yields CDR1 SGHVS and CDR2 FQNEAQ. The CDR3 region has the DNA TGTGCCAGCAGCTTAAGTGGGAGCAGGTCCACTGAAGCTTTCTTT. As protein: CASSLSGSRSTEAFF.

CDR3 coding DNA: TGTGCCAGCAGTCCCCTATCCGGACAGATTTCCTACGAGCAGTACTTC. Its translation: CASSPLSGQISYEQYF. The genes are TRBV28 and TRBJ2-7; perhaps TRBD1 as D (6 bases). V was clipped by 5 bases and J by 1 base, with 18 bases between them. Germline CDR1 is MDHEN and CDR2 is SYDVKM. The CDR3 contains 16 residues.

This chain joins TRBV5-1 and TRBJ2-1, with TRBD2 identical over 11 bases. This CDR3 region has 15 residues. The V segment lost 6 bases and the J segment 3 bases; nucleotides outside the gene matches: 5. Germline V lookup: CDR1 SGHRS, CDR2 YFSETQ. CDR3 in amino acids: CASTLAGGDYNEQFF. In nucleotides, the CDR3 is TGCGCCAGCACCCTAGCGGGAGGCGACTACAATGAGCAGTTCTTC. The variable domain in full, completed from reference TRBV5-1 and TRBJ2-1, reads KAGVTQTPRYLIKTRGQQVTLSCSPISGHRSVSWYQQTPGQGLQFLFEYFSETQRNKGNFPGRFSGRQFSNSRSEMNVSTLELGDSALYLCASTLAGGDYNEQFFGPGTRLTVL.

V and J are TRBV7-9 and TRBJ2-7; 10 bases line up with TRBD1. This CDR3 comprises 14 residues. Germline loops: CDR1 SEHNR, CDR2 FQNEAQ (reference sequence). J lost 3 bases, V lost 4 bases, and 3 bases had no gene match. CDR3 in amino acids: CASSSGQGFYEQYF. The CDR3 DNA is TGTGCCAGCAGCTCGGGACAGGGGTTCTACGAGCAGTACTTC.

CDR3 bases: TGCGCCAGCAGCCTTCCGACAGGTGGAGAGACCCAGTACTTC. Its protein is CASSLPTGGETQYF. The chain has TRBV5-1 and TRBJ2-5; a weak D match, TRBD1 (6 bases). V shed 4 bases and J shed 4 bases, with 14 bases lying between them. This CDR3 spans 14 amino acids. The V gene's germline CDR1 is SGHRS and CDR2 YFSETQ. Combining the CDR3 with reference TRBV5-1 and TRBJ2-5 gives the whole variable domain KAGVTQTPRYLIKTRGQQVTLSCSPISGHRSVSWYQQTPGQGLQFLFEYFSETQRNKGNFPGRFSGRQFSNSRSEMNVSTLELGDSALYLCASSLPTGGETQYFGPGTRLLVL.